What follows are 8 T cell receptor beta chains derived from one specimen sequenced in a study of blood T cell repertoires in COVID-19. Profiling relied on immunoSEQ multiplex PCR, and the TCRdb table lists in-frame clones only, not all of them. Of approximately 68,000 clones in the sample, 70% to 85% were seen once. Sequencing was carried out using peripheral blood. These receptors were taken from a man at least 80 years old with active COVID-19.

This chain uses TRBV2 with TRBJ2-6; TRBD1 might be the D (6 bases). CDR3 length: 16 residues. CDR1 is SNHLY and CDR2 is FYNNEI in the germline V gene. V lost 3 bases to trimming and J lost 2 bases, with 11 bases between them. The CDR3 region has the DNA TGTGCCAGCAGTGATCTAGAGGGGGCTGGGGCCAACGTCCTGACTTTC. Its translation: CASSDLEGAGANVLTF.

This clone was observed once. The chain uses TRBV19 and TRBJ2-7; 7 bases are shared with TRBD1. V lost 5 bases and J lost 0; bases outside the gene matches: 7. The CDR3 is 15 residues long. Germline V gene data show CDR1 as LNHDA and CDR2 as SQIVND (reference sequence). The CDR3 region has the DNA TGTGCCAGTAGTGAAGGGGGCCTGAGCTCCTACGAGCAGTACTTC. Amino acids: CASSEGGLSSYEQYF.

The genes are TRBV7-2 and TRBJ2-1, with TRBD2 matching 8 bases. Losses at the gene ends were 1 base for V and 3 bases for J; bases not matched to a gene: 8. Per germline, CDR1 SGHTA and CDR2 FQGNSA. CDR3 length: 17 amino acids. In DNA form, the CDR3 reads TGTGCCAGCAGCTTAGATTTGACGGGAGGGTTCTACAATGAGCAGTTCTTC. Amino acid sequence: CASSLDLTGGFYNEQFF.

The V gene is TRBV20-1, the J gene TRBJ2-5; 7 bases map to TRBD2. The CDR3 sequence is 11 residues long. The trim removed 6 bases at V and 5 bases at J, leaving 3 bases unmatched. The germline V gene has CDR1 DFQATT and CDR2 SNEGSKA (reference sequence). Here the CDR3 reads CSASSGETQYF. The CDR3 nucleotides read TGCAGTGCAAGTAGCGGGGAGACCCAGTACTTC.

This clone has more than one count but fewer than ten. The chain uses TRBV2 and TRBJ2-3; 10 nucleotides match TRBD2. V lost 7 bases to trimming and J lost 0 bases; unmatched junction nucleotides: 7. Germline CDR1 and CDR2: SNHLY and FYNNEI. The CDR3 contains 16 residues. This chain's CDR3 is CASKGTSARSTDTQYF. CDR3 DNA sequence: TGTGCCAGCAAGGGGACTAGCGCCCGCAGCACAGATACGCAGTATTTT.

The chain combines TRBV7-6 with TRBJ2-5, with D possibly matching TRBD2 (6 bases). Trimming shortened V by 2 bases and J by 1 base, and 11 bases separated the two germline ends. This CDR3 has 15 amino acids. CDR1 SGHVS and CDR2 FNYEAQ come from the germline V gene. Here the CDR3 reads CASSLSSGVQETQYF. As DNA, the CDR3 is TGTGCCAGCAGCTTATCGTCGGGGGTCCAAGAGACCCAGTACTTC.

This CDR3 is CASSSVEGGRNEQYF. DNA of the CDR3: TGTGCCAGCAGTTCGGTGGAGGGGGGGCGCAACGAGCAGTACTTC. The rearrangement uses TRBV6-2 or TRBV6-3 and TRBJ2-7; perhaps TRBD2 as D (7 bases). With 4 bases removed from V and 5 bases from J, the gap between germline ends came to 18 bases. Germline CDR1 is MNHEY and CDR2 is SVGEGT. The CDR3 has 15 amino acids.

The gene calls are TRBV6-1 and TRBJ2-3; a weak D match, TRBD2 (5 bases). The CDR3 contains 15 residues. Germline CDR1 reads MNHNS; CDR2 reads SASEGT. The germline V and J ends were trimmed by 1 base and 4 bases, with 12 bases remaining between them. The CDR3 bases are TGTGCCAGCAGTGAAGGTTCCAGCGGTGCAGATACGCAGTATTTT. Translating gives CASSEGSSGADTQYF.